One T cell receptor beta chain is described in this entry. A few counts support this clone. What antigen it recognizes has not been identified. No much larger clonotype is one base removed from it; base qualities were not supplied. The germline V gene (reference sequence) supplies CDR1 LNHDA and CDR2 SQIVND. The CDR3 holds 13 amino acids from the cysteine to the phenylalanine. Kept here is only the CDR3 DNA, which spans 39 bases and is read in frame from base 1. V lost 3 bases and J lost 1 base; the stretch between them is 3 bases long. Libraries were constructed by the immunoSEQ multiplex PCR assay. As for the original processing: A statistical classification framework was developed to diagnose cytomegalovirus status using the catalog of TCR beta chain sequences. The clones in this table, taken by TCRdb from immuneACCESS, are in-frame only. Not every clone is retained; where verified, under half of the shortfall comes from an unresolved V gene, and the cause of the rest is unknown. From that table come the V and J calls and clone size; the DNA was used to work out D and trimming. The sample records more than 200,000 clones, about 90% of which are singletons. About 12% of the sample rests with the top ten.

Separate from the approximately 670-subject first cohort, the validation cohort of 90 to 150 subjects was the group to which the donors belonged. These data originate in a study of cytomegalovirus exposure and HLA in healthy donors (dated by TCRdb to about 2017). Regarding the complete study: According to a later analysis, the roughly 130 validation repertoires were produced on the same platform as the 680 or so repertoires of the first cohort. The study aimed to test whether signatures of past pathogen exposure could be identified by cataloging public T cell receptors. In addition to the first cohort of 650 to 750 subjects, a separate validation cohort of 130 or so different subjects was used. To predict cytomegalovirus infection status, the study brought together high-throughput TCR immunosequencing, statistical association of individual TCRs with disease status, and machine learning. Here is what the overall study found, with its caveats: The classifier was reported to diagnose cytomegalovirus status with high specificity and sensitivity in both the original cohort and the validation cohort. Most TCR sequences were seen in very few donors, while some public TCRs were found in many individuals. In the study, about 150 TCR beta chains were listed as associated with cytomegalovirus. A later analysis found that TCRs clustered in the first cohort also tended to co-occur in the approximately 120 validation repertoires, with approximately 94% of cluster scores above 0. Three of the identified cytomegalovirus-associated TCR beta chains were confirmed in vitro to be specific for cytomegalovirus antigens. The authors suggested that the approach could potentially be generalized to other disease states and immunological phenotypes. The validation cohort had no HLA typing available for a later analysis, so co-occurrence within that cohort was assessed over all 120 or so repertoires.

This chain is built from TRBV19 and TRBJ2-2; no D gene call is confident. The specimen was PBMCs. The receptor's source is a man aged 18 to 30 in good health and CMV-seropositive. The CDR3 in this case is CASSIENTGELFF. The sequenced DNA is TGTGCCAGTAGTATTGAGAACACCGGGGAGCTGTTTTTT.